This entry lists 17 T cell receptor beta chains sequenced from one sample in a study of OX40 agonist ivuxolimab in advanced cancers. Using immunoSEQ multiplex PCR, the repertoire was profiled, and TCRdb retains in-frame clones only, with some absent. The sample holds some 69,000 clones, roughly 90% seen once. The sequenced sample was CD4+ or CD8+ T cells sorted from blood, obtained in a trial of the OX40 agonist ivuxolimab. These receptors came from an adult with an advanced solid tumor such as melanoma, head and neck, liver or kidney cancer.

This clone was counted once. The chain joins TRBV27 to TRBJ1-6; 7 positions match TRBD1. V lost 7 bases, J lost 7 bases, and 7 bases stayed unmatched. This CDR3 is built from 14 residues. Germline V gene sequence: CDR1 MNHEY, CDR2 SMNVEV (reference sequence). Written as DNA, the CDR3 is TGTGCCAGCACACCGGGACAGCTAAATTCACCCCTCCACTTT. This encodes CASTPGQLNSPLHF.

CDR3 in DNA: TGTGCCAGCAGTTTAATGGGGGCAGATACGCAGTATTTT. This encodes CASSLMGADTQYF. This chain links TRBV28 with TRBJ2-3, with D perhaps being TRBD1 or TRBD2 (5 bases each). Trimming took 2 bases from V and 4 from J, leaving 7 bases between them. CDR3 size: 13 residues. Germline CDR1 and CDR2: MDHEN and SYDVKM.

Remarks on this clone: Within the sample, other DNA sequences also encode this same CDR3. J is TRBJ1-5 and V is TRBV6-5; D remains ambiguous. CDR1 MNHEY and CDR2 SVGAGI come from the germline V gene. Trimming stripped 0 bases from V and 1 base from J, with 4 bases between. The CDR3 extends over 14 amino acids. DNA for the CDR3: TGTGCCAGCAGTTACTCGATAAGCAATCAGCCCCAGCATTTT. This translates into CASSYSISNQPQHF.

This clone appeared once. The rearrangement uses TRBV10-3 and TRBJ2-5; no clear D gene. Germline CDR1 is ENHRY and CDR2 is SYGVKD. Trimming removed 0 bases from V and 2 bases from J, with 13 bases in between. CDR3 length equals 16 residues. For the CDR3, the DNA is TGTGCCATCAGTGAGTCGGTCGCCGTAGGGCAAGAGACCCAGTACTTC. This translates into CAISESVAVGQETQYF.

V usage is TRBV2 and J usage is TRBJ2-1; D ambiguous. Germline CDR1 SNHLY, CDR2 FYNNEI. The CDR3 runs to 11 residues. Trimming stripped 7 bases from V and 6 bases from J, with 7 bases between. The CDR3 nucleotides read TGTGCCAGCATTGAGGCCAATGAGCAGTTCTTC. Protein: CASIEANEQFF.

This clone has just one count. This chain joins TRBV11-2 and TRBJ2-7; tentatively, D is TRBD1 (6 bases). V gave up 2 bases and J gave up 3 bases, with 14 bases separating them. CDR1 is SGHAT and CDR2 is FQNNGV in the germline V gene. The length of the CDR3 is 15 residues. The CDR3 nucleotides are TGTGCCAGCAGCTTATATATGGGGACAAGCTACGAGCAGTACTTC. It is translated as CASSLYMGTSYEQYF. The whole variable domain, remainder taken from reference TRBV11-2 and TRBJ2-7, is EAGVAQSPRYKIIEKRQSVAFWCNPISGHATLYWYQQILGQGPKLLIQFQNNGVVDDSQLPKDRFSAERLKGVDSTLKIQPAKLEDSAVYLCASSLYMGTSYEQYFGPGTRLTVT.

The V call is TRBV7-9, the J call TRBJ1-1; D gene ambiguous. The V and J ends lost 5 bases and 11 bases respectively, with 15 bases between them. The CDR3 is made up of 12 amino acids. Germline values: CDR1 SEHNR, CDR2 FQNEAQ (reference sequence). The CDR3 DNA sequence: TGTGCCAGCAGCCTAACGGCCGGGCAGGCTTTCTTT. Protein product: CASSLTAGQAFF.

A single count supports this clone. The genes are TRBV28 and TRBJ2-7, with 7 bases matching TRBD2. The CDR3 length is 15 residues. Trimming took 6 bases from V and 2 from J; bases not matched to a gene: 10. CDR1 MDHEN and CDR2 SYDVKM come from the germline V gene. The CDR3 nucleotides read TGTGCCAGCAGGCGGGGCGGGAGCTCTGCCTACGAGCAGTACTTC. Protein sequence: CASRRGGSSAYEQYF.

The chain links TRBV14 to TRBJ2-3; 7 bases agree with TRBD2. Germline lookup yields CDR1 SGHDN and CDR2 FVKESK. J gave up 0 bases and V 4 bases, and 10 bases lay outside the gene matches. The CDR3 has 17 residues. In DNA form, the CDR3 reads TGTGCCAGCAGCCGCTCTTATAGCGGGCCTAGCACAGATACGCAGTATTTT. This encodes CASSRSYSGPSTDTQYF.

The J gene is TRBJ2-3, the V gene TRBV11-3, with TRBD2 as a possible D gene (6 bases). The CDR3 extends over 16 amino acids. Trimming removed 5 bases at V and 2 bases at J, with 17 bases between. Germline V gene data show CDR1 as SGHNT and CDR2 as YENEEA. CDR3 region: CASSDPPGSSTDTQYF. The CDR3 nucleotides are TGTGCCAGCAGCGACCCTCCCGGGAGTTCCACAGATACGCAGTATTTT.

The chain recombines TRBV5-1 with TRBJ2-1, with 7 bases lining up with TRBD2. The CDR3 contains 15 residues. V trimming: 2 bases; J trimming: 7 bases; junction bases outside the gene matches: 9. Germline V gene lookup returns CDR1 SGHRS and CDR2 YFSETQ. CDR3 in amino acids: CASSFLAGAGNEQFF. The CDR3 bases are TGCGCCAGCAGCTTTTTGGCGGGAGCGGGAAATGAGCAGTTCTTC.

This clone has a single count. This sequence joins TRBV7-2 and TRBJ2-7, with 7 positions matching TRBD1. With V trimmed by 3 bases and J by 6 bases, 11 bases remained unmatched. The CDR3 contains 15 residues. The germline gives CDR1 SGHTA, CDR2 FQGNSA. CDR3 loop: CASSFRTGEWGEQYF. The CDR3 coding sequence is TGTGCCAGCAGCTTTCGTACAGGGGAATGGGGCGAGCAGTACTTC.

The chain is built from TRBV27 and TRBJ2-5, with 11 bases lining up with TRBD2. Germline V CDR1 and CDR2: MNHEY, SMNVEV (reference sequence). The CDR3 contains 14 residues. V shed 6 bases and J 2 bases; nucleotides not matched to a gene: 2. CDR3 region: CASRRLAGQETQYF. DNA of the CDR3: TGTGCCAGCAGACGACTAGCGGGGCAAGAGACCCAGTACTTC.

The rearrangement joins TRBV5-6 to TRBJ2-5, with D perhaps assigned TRBD1 or TRBD2 (5 bases each). Germline assignment: CDR1 SGHDT and CDR2 YYEEEE. The V gene lost 5 bases and the J gene lost 5 bases, with 19 bases spanning the gap. The CDR3 has 15 residues. CDR3 DNA: TGTGCCAGCAGTTACAAAGACCGGGACCCCGAGACCCAGTACTTC. Translated: CASSYKDRDPETQYF.

A single count supports this clone. The chain has TRBV30 and TRBJ2-7, with 11 bases identical to TRBD2. The CDR3 length is 12 residues. Germline CDR1 GTSNPN, CDR2 SVGIG (reference sequence). V gave up 4 bases and J gave up 4 bases; unmatched junction bases: 0. The CDR3 coding sequence is TGTGCCTGGACTAGCGGGAGGTACGAGCAGTACTTC. Translation: CAWTSGRYEQYF.

The chain joins TRBV10-1 to TRBJ1-2; perhaps TRBD1 as D (5 bases). The germline gives CDR1 WNHNN, CDR2 SYGVQD (reference sequence). The V end was cut by 0 bases, the J end by 8 bases, with 10 bases between. This CDR3 is 13 amino acids long. The CDR3 here is CASSESGGYGYTF. The CDR3, as DNA: TGCGCCAGCAGTGAGTCCGGGGGTTACGGCTACACCTTC.

The genes are TRBV6-6 and TRBJ2-7, with no clear D. The V gene lost 5 bases and the J gene lost 6 bases, with 11 bases spanning the gap. CDR1 and CDR2 (germline): MNHNY, SVGAGI (reference sequence). The length of the CDR3 is 12 residues. CDR3 region: CASSSPPGEQYF. As DNA, the CDR3 is TGTGCCAGCAGTAGCCCGCCCGGCGAGCAGTACTTC.